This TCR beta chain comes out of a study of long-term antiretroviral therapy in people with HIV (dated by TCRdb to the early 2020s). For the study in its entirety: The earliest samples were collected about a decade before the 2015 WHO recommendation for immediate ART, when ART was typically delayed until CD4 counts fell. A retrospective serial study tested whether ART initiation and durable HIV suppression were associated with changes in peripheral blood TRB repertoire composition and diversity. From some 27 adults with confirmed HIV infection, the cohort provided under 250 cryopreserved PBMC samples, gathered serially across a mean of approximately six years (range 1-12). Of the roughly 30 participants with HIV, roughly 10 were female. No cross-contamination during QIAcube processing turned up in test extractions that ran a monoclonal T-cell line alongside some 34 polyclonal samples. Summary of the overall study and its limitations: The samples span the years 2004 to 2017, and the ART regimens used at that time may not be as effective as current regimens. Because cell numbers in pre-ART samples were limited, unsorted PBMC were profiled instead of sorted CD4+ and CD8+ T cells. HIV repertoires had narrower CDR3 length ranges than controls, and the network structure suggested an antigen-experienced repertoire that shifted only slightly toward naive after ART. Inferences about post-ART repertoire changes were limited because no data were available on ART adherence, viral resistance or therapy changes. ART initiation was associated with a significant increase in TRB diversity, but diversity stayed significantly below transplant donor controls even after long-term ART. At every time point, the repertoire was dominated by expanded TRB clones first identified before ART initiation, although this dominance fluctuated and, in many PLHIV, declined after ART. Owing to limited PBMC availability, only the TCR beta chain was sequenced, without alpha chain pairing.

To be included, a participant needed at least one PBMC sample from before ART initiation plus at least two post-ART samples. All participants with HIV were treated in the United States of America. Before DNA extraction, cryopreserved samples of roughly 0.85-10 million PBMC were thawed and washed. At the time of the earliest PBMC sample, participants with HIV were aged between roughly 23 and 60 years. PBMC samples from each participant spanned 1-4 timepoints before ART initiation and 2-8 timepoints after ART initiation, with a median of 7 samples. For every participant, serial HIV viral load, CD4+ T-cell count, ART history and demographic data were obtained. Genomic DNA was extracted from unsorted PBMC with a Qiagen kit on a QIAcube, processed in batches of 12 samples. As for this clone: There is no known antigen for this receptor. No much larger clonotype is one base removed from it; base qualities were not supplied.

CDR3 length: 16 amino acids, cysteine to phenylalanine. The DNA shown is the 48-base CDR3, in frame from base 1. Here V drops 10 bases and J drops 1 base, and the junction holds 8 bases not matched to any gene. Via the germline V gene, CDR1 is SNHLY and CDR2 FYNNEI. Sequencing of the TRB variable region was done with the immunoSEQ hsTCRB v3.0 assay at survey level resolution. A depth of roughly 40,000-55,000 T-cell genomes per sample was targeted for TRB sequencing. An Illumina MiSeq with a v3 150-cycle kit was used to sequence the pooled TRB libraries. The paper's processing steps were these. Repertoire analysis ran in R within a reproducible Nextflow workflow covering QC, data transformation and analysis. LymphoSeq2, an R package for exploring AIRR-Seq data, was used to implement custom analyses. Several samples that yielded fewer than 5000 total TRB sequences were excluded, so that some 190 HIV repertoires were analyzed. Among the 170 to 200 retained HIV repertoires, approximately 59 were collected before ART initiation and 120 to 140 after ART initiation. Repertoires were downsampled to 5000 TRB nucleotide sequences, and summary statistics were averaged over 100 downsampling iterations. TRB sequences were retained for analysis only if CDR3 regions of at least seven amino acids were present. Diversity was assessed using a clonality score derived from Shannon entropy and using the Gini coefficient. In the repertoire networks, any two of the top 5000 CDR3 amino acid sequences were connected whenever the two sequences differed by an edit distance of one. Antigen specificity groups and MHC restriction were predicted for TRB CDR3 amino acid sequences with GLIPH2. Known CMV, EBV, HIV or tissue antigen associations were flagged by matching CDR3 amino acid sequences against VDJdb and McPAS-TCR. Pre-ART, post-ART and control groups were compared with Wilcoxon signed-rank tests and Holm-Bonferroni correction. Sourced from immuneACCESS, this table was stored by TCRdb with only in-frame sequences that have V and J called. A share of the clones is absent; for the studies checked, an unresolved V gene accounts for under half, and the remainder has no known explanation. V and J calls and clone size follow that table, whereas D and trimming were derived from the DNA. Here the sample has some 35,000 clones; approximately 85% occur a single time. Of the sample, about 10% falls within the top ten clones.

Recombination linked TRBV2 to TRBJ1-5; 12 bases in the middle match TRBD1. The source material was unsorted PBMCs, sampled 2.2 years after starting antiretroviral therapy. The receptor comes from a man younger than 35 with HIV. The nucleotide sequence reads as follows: TGTGCCAAGAGGGACAGGGGGCGCGGAAGCAATCAGCCCCAGCATTTT. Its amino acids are CAKRDRGRGSNQPQHF. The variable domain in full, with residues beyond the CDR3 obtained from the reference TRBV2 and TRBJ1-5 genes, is EPEVTQTPSHQVTQMGQEVILRCVPISNHLYFYWYRQILGQKVEFLVSFYNNEISEKSEIFDDQFSVERPDGSNFTLKIRSTKLEDSAMYFCAKRDRGRGSNQPQHFGDGTRLSIL.